This TCR beta chain was sequenced for a study of CD8+ T cells in alopecia areata. V lost 0 bases and J lost 0; bases outside the gene matches: 6. Germline lookup yields CDR1 GTSNPN and CDR2 SVGIG (reference sequence). The CDR3 is made up of 16 amino acids. The authors extracted RNA and reverse transcribed it into cDNA as the sequencing template. The table came from immunoSEQ multiplex PCR; TCRdb's copy has only in-frame clones and leaves some out. The sample lists around 270,000 clones, more than 45% occurring once. Treatment meaning: oral pan-JAK inhibitor, 5-10 mg twice daily. This TCR was sampled from a human donor with alopecia areata. The chain couples TRBV30 to TRBJ2-3, with TRBD1 identical over 7 bases. The material sequenced was CD4+ T cells sorted from blood, taken at week 24, from a patient treated with tofacitinib. The CDR3 DNA follows: TGTGCCTGGAGTGTAATCGCAGGGGGTAGCACAGATACGCAGTATTTT. It codes for CAWSVIAGGSTDTQYF.